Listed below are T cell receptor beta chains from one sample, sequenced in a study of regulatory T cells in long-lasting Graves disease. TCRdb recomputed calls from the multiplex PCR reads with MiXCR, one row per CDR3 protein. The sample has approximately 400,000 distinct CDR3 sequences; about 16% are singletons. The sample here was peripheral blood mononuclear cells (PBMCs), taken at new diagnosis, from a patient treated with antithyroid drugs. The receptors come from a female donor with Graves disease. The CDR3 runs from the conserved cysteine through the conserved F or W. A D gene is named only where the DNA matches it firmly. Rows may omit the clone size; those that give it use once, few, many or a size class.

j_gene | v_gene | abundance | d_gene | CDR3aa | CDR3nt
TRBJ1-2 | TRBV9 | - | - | CASSVNYGYTF | TGTGCCAGCAGCGTGAACTATGGCTACACCTTC
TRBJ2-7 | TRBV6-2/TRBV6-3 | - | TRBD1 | CASSETPGTGSYEQYF | TGTGCCAGCAGTGAAACCCCCGGGACAGGGTCCTACGAGCAGTACTTC
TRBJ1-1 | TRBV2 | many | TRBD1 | CAREAGTGVTEAFF | TGTGCCAGGGAGGCCGGGACAGGGGTAACTGAAGCTTTCTTT
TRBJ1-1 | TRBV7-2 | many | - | CASVLTGLHEAFF | TGTGCCAGCGTCCTGACAGGACTGCATGAAGCTTTCTTT
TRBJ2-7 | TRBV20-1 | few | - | CSASSIGQGDYEQYF | TGCAGTGCTAGCTCAATAGGGCAGGGAGACTACGAGCAGTACTTC
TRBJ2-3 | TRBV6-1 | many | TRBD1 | CASKPWTGWTDTQYF | TGTGCCAGCAAACCATGGACAGGGTGGACAGATACGCAGTATTTT
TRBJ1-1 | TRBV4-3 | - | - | CASSQPTGANTEAFF | TGCGCCAGCAGCCAGCCAACGGGGGCGAACACTGAAGCTTTCTTT
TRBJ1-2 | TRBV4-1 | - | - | CASSQVGRTNYGYTF | TGCGCCAGCAGCCAAGTAGGGCGGACTAACTATGGCTACACCTTC
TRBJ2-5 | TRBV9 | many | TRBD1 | CASSVGDRGLRETQYF | TGTGCCAGCAGCGTGGGGGACAGGGGGCTTCGGGAGACCCAGTACTTC
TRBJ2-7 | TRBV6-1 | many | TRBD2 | CASSDGGGRDYEQYF | TGTGCCAGCAGTGACGGTGGCGGGAGGGACTACGAGCAGTACTTC
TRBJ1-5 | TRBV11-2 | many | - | CASSLGRNSNQPQHF | TGTGCCAGCAGCTTGGGACGGAATAGCAATCAGCCCCAGCATTTT
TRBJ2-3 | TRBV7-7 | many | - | CASSPSRDPTDTQYF | TGTGCTAGCAGCCCGAGTCGGGACCCCACAGATACGCAGTATTTT
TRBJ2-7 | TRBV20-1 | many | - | CSARDLGAGAFYEQYF | TGCAGTGCTAGAGATCTCGGGGCAGGGGCCTTCTACGAGCAGTACTTC
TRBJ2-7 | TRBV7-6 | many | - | CASSLILGEQYF | TGTGCCAGCAGCTTAATATTGGGTGAGCAGTACTTC
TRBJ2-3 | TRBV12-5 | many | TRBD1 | CASGGQARLDTQYF | TGTGCTAGTGGTGGACAGGCCCGACTGGATACGCAGTATTTT
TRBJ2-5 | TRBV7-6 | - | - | CASSQDKRPETQYF | TGTGCCAGCAGCCAGGACAAAAGGCCAGAGACCCAGTACTTC
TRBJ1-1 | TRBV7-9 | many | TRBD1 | CASSQIIPRDRGLRDTEAFF | TGTGCCAGCAGCCAAATAATACCCCGGGACAGGGGCCTTCGGGACACTGAAGCTTTCTTT
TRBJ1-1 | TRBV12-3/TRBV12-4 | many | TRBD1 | CASSFRGEAFF | TGTGCCAGCAGCTTCAGGGGGGAAGCTTTCTTT